This T cell receptor (beta chain) appears in the sequencing data of a study of T cells after yellow fever vaccination (dated by TCRdb to between 2019 and 2020). The study in broad terms: The SMART-Seq v4 Ultra Low Input RNA kit was used to prepare libraries from fractions with low cell numbers. Bulk TCR alpha and beta repertoires were sequenced longitudinally to track T-cell clones before and after primary and booster YFV17D yellow fever vaccination. The cohort comprised two healthy male donors, one aged 18 to 30 and one aged 30 to 40 years. Bulk PBMC replicates and cell subsets were isolated from blood drawn at multiple timepoints before and after both primary and secondary immunization. On the study overall, not on this receptor specifically: The secondary T-cell response was weaker than the primary response but faster, peaking on day 5 instead of day 15. A small share of clonotypes was detected in both CD4 and CD8 compartments, with the overlap likely arising from convergent recombination. The study included only a couple of donors, which limits how far the findings can be generalized. FACS-sorted repertoires could contain abundant contaminating clonotypes from the bulk population, so computational filtering was required. Most clones expanded after primary vaccination were re-detected after the booster (96% of CD4 and 88% of CD8), suggesting broad memory maintenance.

Per the publication, the treatment or condition label means: live attenuated yellow fever vaccine strain. At each blood-draw timepoint, two biological replicates of bulk PBMCs were collected. A standard Ficoll-Paque protocol was used to isolate PBMCs from peripheral blood. RNA was extracted with TriZol from bulk PBMCs, CD4 and CD8 fractions, and dextramer-positive and dextramer-negative fractions. After removal of 7 bases from V and 2 bases from J, the junction retains 17 bases not matched to a gene. The CDR3 runs 18 residues from the cysteine to the phenylalanine. Here the CDR3 DNA is all that survives: 54 bases in frame from base 1. TCR cDNA was synthesized by 5'RACE template switching, through which a universal primer site and unique molecular identifiers were introduced. Priming of cDNA synthesis was performed from both the TCR alpha and TCR beta constant segments. Library amplification used two PCR steps, and the second PCR step added sample barcodes and sequencing adapters. Libraries were sequenced on Illumina HiSeq 2500 (2x100 bp) or NovaSeq (2x150 bp). The paper's processing steps were these. MIGEC handled demultiplexing of reads and collapsing into UMI consensus sequences, while MiXCR performed V(D)J alignment. Clonotypes responding to the vaccine were identified with edgeR on replicate PBMC samples, with the criteria of FDR below 0.01 and a log2 fold change above 5 up to day 15. CD4 or CD8 identity was assigned to each bulk clonotype according to whether the clonotype was present at higher abundance in the sequenced CD4 repertoire or the sequenced CD8 repertoire. In-frame beta chains were kept once TCRdb had trimmed the public reads at Q25 with fastp and called clones with MiXCR. Every entry covers one CDR3 protein and lists the most common genes and DNA from its rows. Clone size and V and J calls follow TCRdb, not the original study. This sample comprises 450,000 to 550,000 distinct CDR3 sequences, about 19% of them detected only once. More than 13% of the sample rests with the top ten.

This clonotype was detected a few times. Its antigen is currently not known. Base-call qualities are not available, and no considerably larger clone is one nucleotide away. This receptor chain uses TRBV12-3 or TRBV12-4 and TRBJ2-7; 10 bases in between match TRBD2. This specimen consisted of PBMCs, obtained 15 days after the yellow fever booster vaccination. This clonotype originated in a man aged 25 to 45 who received the YFV17D yellow fever vaccine. The DNA sequence is given as TGTGCCAGCATCACAAGGGGGCTCGGACTAGCGGACCCCTACGAGCAGTACTTC. Its protein reads: CASITRGLGLADPYEQYF.